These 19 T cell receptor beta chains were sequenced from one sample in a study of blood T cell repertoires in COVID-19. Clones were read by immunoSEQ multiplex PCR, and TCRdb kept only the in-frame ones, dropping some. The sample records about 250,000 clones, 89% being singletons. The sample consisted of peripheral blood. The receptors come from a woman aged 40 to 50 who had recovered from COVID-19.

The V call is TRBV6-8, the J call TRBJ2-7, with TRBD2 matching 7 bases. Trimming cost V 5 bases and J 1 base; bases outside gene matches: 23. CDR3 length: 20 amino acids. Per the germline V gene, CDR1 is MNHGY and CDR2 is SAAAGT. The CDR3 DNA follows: TGTGCCAGCAGTCCACCGAACCCGAGAGCGGGGCCTAGGGGTTCCTACGAGCAGTACTTC. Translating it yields CASSPPNPRAGPRGSYEQYF.

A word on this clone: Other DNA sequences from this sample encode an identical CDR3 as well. Here the CDR3 reads CASSLGRETQYF. The CDR3 DNA is TGTGCCAGCAGTTTGGGCCGCGAGACCCAGTACTTC. This sequence joins TRBV12-3 or TRBV12-4 and TRBJ2-5; no firm D call. Trimming took 3 bases from V and 5 from J, leaving 7 bases between them. The CDR3 covers 12 residues.

CDR3 amino acids: CASTKREVSTDTQYF. The CDR3 DNA reads TGTGCCAGCACCAAGCGGGAGGTTAGCACAGATACGCAGTATTTT. The rearrangement links TRBV2 to TRBJ2-3, with 9 bases that match TRBD2. The CDR3 length is 15 residues. V dropped 7 bases and J dropped 0; count of bases not matched to a gene: 5. Germline values: CDR1 SNHLY, CDR2 FYNNEI.

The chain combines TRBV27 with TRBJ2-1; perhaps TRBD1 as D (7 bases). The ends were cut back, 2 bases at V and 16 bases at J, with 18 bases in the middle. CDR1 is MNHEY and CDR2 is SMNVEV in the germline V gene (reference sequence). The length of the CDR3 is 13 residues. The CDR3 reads CASSLLTGPGVFF. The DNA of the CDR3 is TGTGCCAGCAGTTTACTGACAGGGCCGGGGGTTTTCTTC.

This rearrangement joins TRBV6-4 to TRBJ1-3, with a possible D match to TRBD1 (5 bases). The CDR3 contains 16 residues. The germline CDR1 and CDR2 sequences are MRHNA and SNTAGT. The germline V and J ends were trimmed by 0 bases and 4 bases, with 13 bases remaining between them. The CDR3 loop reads CASSDSRQGAGNTIYF. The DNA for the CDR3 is TGTGCCAGCAGTGACTCGAGGCAGGGTGCCGGAAACACCATATATTTT.

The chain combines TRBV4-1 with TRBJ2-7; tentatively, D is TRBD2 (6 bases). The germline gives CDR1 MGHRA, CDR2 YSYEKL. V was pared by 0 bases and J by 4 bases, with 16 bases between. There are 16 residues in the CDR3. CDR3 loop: CASSQDRWGDGYEQYF. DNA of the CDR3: TGCGCCAGCAGCCAAGATCGGTGGGGGGATGGATACGAGCAGTACTTC.

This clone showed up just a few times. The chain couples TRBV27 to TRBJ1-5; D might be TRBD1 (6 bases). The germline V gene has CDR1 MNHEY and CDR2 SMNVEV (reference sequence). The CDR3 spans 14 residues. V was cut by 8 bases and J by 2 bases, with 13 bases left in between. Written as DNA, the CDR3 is TGTGCCAGCGGCCTGGCAGGGGGCAATCAGCCCCAGCATTTT. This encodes CASGLAGGNQPQHF.

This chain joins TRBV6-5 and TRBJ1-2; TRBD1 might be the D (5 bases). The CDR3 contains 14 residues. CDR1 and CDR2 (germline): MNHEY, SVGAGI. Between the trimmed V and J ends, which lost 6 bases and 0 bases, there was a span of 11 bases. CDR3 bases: TGTGCCAGCAGGGGGGGAACCTCTAACTATGGCTACACCTTC. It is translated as CASRGGTSNYGYTF.

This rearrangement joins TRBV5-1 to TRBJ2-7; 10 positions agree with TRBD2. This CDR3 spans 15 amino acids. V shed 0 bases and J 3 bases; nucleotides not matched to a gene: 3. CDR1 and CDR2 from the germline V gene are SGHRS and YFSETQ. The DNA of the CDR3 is TGCGCCAGCAGCTTGGAACTAGCGGGATTCTACGAGCAGTACTTC. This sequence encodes CASSLELAGFYEQYF.

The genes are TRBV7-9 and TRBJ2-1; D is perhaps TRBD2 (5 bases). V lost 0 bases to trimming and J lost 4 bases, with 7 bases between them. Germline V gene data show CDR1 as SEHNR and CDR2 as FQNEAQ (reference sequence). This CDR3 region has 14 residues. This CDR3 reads CASSLAGAYNEQFF. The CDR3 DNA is TGTGCCAGCAGCTTAGCGGGAGCGTACAATGAGCAGTTCTTC.

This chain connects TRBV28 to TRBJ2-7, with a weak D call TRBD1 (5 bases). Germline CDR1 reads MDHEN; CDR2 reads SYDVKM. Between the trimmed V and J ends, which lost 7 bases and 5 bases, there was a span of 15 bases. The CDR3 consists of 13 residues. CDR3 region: CASTAPAGNEQYF. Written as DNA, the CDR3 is TGTGCCAGCACTGCCCCGGCAGGGAACGAGCAGTACTTC.

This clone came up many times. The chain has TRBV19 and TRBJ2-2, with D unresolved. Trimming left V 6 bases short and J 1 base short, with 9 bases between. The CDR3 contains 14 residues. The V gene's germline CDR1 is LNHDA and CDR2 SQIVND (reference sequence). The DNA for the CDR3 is TGTGCCAGTAGGGCATCGTGGAACACCGGGGAGCTGTTTTTT. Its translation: CASRASWNTGELFF.

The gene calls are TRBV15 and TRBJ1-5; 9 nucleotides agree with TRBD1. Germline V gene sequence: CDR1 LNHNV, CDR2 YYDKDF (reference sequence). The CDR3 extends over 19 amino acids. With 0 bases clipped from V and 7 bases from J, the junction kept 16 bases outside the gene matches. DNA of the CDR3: TGTGCCACCAGCAGAGATCGGCCTAAGGTAGACAGGGGGAACCAGCCCCAGCATTTT. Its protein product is CATSRDRPKVDRGNQPQHF.

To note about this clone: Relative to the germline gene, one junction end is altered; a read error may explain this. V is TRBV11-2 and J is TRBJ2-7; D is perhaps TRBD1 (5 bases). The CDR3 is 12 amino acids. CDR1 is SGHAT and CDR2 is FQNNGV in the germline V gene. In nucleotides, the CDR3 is TGTGCCAGCAGCTTAGGCGTGGGAAGACAGTCCTTC. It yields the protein CASSLGVGRQSF.

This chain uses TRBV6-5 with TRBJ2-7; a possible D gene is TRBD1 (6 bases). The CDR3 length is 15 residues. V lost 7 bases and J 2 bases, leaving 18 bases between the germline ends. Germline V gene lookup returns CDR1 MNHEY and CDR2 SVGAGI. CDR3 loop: CASKATDSQTYEQYF. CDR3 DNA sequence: TGTGCCAGCAAGGCCACGGACAGCCAGACCTACGAGCAGTACTTC.

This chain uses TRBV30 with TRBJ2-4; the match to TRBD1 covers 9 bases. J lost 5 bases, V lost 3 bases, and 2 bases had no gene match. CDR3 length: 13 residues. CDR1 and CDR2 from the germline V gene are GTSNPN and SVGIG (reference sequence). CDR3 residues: CAWRGQGENIQYF. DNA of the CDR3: TGTGCCTGGAGGGGACAGGGTGAAAACATTCAGTACTTC.

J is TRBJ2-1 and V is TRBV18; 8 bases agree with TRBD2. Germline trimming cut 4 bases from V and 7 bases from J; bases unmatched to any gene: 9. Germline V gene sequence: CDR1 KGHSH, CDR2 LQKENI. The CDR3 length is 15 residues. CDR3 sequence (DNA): TGTGCCAGCTCACTAATACTAGCGGCTTTTAATGAGCAGTTCTTC. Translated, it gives CASSLILAAFNEQFF.

The CDR3 sequence is CATSWGDNTEAFF. CDR3 sequence (DNA): TGTGCCACCAGTTGGGGGGATAACACTGAAGCTTTCTTT. The genes are TRBV24-1 and TRBJ1-1, with a possible D match to TRBD1 (5 bases). From germline, CDR1 is KGHDR and CDR2 SFDVKD. The CDR3 loop spans 13 amino acids. V dropped 6 bases and J dropped 2 bases, with 9 bases sitting between them.

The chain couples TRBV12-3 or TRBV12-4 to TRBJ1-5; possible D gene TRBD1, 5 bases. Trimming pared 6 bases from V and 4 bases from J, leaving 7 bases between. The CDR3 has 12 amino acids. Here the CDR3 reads CASSGGNQPQHF. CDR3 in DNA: TGTGCCAGCAGCGGGGGGAATCAGCCCCAGCATTTT.